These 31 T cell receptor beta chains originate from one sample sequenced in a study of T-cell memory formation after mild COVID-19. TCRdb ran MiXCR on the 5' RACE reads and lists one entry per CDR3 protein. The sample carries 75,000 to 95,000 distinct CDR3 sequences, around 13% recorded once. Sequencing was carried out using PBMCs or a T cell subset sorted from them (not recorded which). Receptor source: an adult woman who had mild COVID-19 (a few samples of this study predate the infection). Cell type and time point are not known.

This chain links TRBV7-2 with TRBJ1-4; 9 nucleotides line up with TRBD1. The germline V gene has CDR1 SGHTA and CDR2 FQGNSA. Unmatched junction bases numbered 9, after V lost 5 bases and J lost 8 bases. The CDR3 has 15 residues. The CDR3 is CASSPTGQGGEKLFF. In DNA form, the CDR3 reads TGTGCCAGCAGCCCCACGGGACAGGGTGGCGAAAAACTGTTTTTT.

For the CDR3, the DNA is TGCGCCAGCAGCCCCCCGCTCGGTAACTATGGCTACACCTTC. Encoded protein: CASSPPLGNYGYTF. This sequence joins TRBV4-1 and TRBJ1-2; D uncertain. The CDR3 sequence is 14 residues long. Trimming took 4 bases from V and 1 from J, leaving 10 bases between them. In germline, CDR1 is MGHRA, CDR2 YSYEKL.

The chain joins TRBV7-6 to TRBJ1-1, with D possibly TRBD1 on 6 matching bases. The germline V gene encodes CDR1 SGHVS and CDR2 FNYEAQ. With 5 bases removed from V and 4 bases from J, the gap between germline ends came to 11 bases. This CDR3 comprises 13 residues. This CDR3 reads CASSVLGGTEAFF. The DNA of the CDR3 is TGTGCCAGCAGCGTTTTAGGGGGCACTGAAGCTTTCTTT.

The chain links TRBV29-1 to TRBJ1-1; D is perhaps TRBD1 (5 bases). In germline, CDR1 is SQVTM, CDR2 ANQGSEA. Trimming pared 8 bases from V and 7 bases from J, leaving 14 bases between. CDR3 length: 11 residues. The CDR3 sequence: CSFCWGLEAFF. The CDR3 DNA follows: TGCAGCTTTTGCTGGGGCCTTGAAGCTTTCTTT.

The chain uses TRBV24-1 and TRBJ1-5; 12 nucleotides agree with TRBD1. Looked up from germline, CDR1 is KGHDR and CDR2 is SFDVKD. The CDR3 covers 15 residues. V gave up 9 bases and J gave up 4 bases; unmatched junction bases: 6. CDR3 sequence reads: CATAGTGGPNQPQHF. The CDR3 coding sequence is TGTGCCACCGCCGGGACAGGGGGCCCTAATCAGCCCCAGCATTTT.

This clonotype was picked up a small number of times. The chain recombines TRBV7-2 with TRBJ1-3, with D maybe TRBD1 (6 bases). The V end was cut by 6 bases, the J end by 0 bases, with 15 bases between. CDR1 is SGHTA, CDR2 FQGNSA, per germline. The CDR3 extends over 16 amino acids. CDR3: CASRSGQYSSGNTIYF. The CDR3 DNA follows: TGTGCCAGCAGGTCTGGACAGTACAGCTCTGGAAACACCATATATTTT.

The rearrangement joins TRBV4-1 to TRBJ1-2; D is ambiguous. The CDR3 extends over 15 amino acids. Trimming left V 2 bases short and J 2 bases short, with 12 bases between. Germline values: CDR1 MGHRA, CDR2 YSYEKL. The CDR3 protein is CASSQRAPTNYGYTF. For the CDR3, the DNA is TGCGCCAGCAGCCAAAGAGCCCCGACCAACTATGGCTACACCTTC.

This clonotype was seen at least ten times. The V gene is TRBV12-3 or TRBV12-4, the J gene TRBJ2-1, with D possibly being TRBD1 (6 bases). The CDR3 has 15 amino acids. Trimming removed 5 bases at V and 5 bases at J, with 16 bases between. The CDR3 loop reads CASSPEGVGDNEQFF. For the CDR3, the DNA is TGTGCCAGCAGTCCAGAGGGGGTGGGGGACAATGAGCAGTTCTTC.

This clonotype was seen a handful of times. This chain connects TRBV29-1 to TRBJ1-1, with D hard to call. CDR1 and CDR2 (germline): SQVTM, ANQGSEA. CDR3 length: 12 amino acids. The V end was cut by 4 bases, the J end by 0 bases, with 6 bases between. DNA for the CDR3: TGCAGCGTTGTGGTCATGAACACTGAAGCTTTCTTT. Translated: CSVVVMNTEAFF.

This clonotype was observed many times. The CDR3 DNA follows: TGCGCCAGCAGCCGAGTGGTGGGAGATACGCAGTATTTT. Translating it yields CASSRVVGDTQYF. This chain joins TRBV4-1 and TRBJ2-3, with D unresolved. CDR3 length equals 13 residues. Trimming removed 4 bases from V and 5 bases from J, with 10 bases in between. The germline gives CDR1 MGHRA, CDR2 YSYEKL.

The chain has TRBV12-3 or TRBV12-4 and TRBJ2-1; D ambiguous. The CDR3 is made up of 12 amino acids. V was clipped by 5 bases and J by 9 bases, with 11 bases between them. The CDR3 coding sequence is TGTGCCAGCAGTCTTATAACTGGTGAGCAGTTCTTC. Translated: CASSLITGEQFF.

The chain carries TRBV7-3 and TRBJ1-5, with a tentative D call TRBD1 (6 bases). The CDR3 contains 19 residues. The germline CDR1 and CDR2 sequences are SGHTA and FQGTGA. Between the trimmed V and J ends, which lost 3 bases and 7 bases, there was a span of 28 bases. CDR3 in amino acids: CASSLAVQGKPSYRQPQHF. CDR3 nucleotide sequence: TGTGCCAGCAGCTTGGCCGTCCAGGGGAAACCCTCATATAGGCAGCCCCAGCATTTT. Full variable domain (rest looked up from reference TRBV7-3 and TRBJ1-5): GAGVSQTPSNKVTEKGKYVELRCDPISGHTALYWYRQSLGQGPEFLIYFQGTGAADDSGLPNDRFFAVRPEGSVSTLKIQRTERGDSAVYLCASSLAVQGKPSYRQPQHFGDGTRLSIL.

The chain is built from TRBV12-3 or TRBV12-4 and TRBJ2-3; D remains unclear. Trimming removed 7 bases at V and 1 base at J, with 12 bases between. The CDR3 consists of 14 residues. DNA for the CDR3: TGTGCCAGCACGGCCTCGGGTCGCACAGATACGCAGTATTTT. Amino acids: CASTASGRTDTQYF.

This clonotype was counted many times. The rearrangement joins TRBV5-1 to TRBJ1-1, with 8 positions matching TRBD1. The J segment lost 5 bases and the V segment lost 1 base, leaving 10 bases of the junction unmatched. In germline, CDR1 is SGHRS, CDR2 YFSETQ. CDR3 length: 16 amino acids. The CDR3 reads CASSLTTTGGTTEAFF. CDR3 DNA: TGCGCCAGCAGCTTGACGACAACAGGGGGTACGACTGAAGCTTTCTTT. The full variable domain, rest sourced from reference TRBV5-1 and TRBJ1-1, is KAGVTQTPRYLIKTRGQQVTLSCSPISGHRSVSWYQQTPGQGLQFLFEYFSETQRNKGNFPGRFSGRQFSNSRSEMNVSTLELGDSALYLCASSLTTTGGTTEAFFGQGTRLTVV.

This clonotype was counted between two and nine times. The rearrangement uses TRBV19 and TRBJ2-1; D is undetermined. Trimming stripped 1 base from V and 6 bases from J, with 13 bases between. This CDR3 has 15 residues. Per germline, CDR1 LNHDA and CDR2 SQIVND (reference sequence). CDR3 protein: CASSIVLGSSNEQFF. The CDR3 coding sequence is TGTGCCAGTAGTATAGTTTTAGGCAGCAGCAATGAGCAGTTCTTC.

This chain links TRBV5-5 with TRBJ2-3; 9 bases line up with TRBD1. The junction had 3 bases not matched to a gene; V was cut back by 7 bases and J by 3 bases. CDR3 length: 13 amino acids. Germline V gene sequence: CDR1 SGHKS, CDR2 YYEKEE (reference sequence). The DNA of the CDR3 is TGTGCCAGCCCGGGACAGGGAACAGATACGCAGTATTTT. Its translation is CASPGQGTDTQYF.

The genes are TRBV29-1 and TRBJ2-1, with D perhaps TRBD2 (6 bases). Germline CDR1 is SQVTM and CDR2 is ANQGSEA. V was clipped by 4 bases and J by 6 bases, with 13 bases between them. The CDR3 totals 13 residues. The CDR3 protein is CSVVYHGGNEQFF. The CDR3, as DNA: TGCAGCGTTGTCTATCACGGGGGCAATGAGCAGTTCTTC.

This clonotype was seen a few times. The DNA of the CDR3 is TGCGCCAGCAGCCCATCGACCACTCCTGAGTTCTTC. Protein: CASSPSTTPEFF. This sequence joins TRBV4-1 and TRBJ2-1; D is uncertain. The ends were cut back, 4 bases at V and 14 bases at J, with 15 bases in the middle. Germline V lookup: CDR1 MGHRA, CDR2 YSYEKL. This CDR3 comprises 12 residues.

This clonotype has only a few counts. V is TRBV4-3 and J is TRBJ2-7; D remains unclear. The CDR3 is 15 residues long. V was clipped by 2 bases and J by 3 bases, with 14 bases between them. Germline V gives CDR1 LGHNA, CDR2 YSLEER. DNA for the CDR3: TGCGCCAGCAGCCAACGGGCAGGTGGTAACTACGAGCAGTACTTC. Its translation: CASSQRAGGNYEQYF.

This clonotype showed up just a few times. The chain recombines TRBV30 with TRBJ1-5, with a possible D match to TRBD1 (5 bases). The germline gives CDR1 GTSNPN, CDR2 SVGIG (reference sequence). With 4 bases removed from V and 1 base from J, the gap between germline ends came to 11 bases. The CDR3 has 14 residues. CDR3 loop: CAWTGRESNQPQHF. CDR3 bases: TGTGCCTGGACGGGCAGGGAAAGCAATCAGCCCCAGCATTTT. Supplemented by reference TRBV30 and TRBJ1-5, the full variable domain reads SQTIHQWPATLVQPVGSPLSLECTVEGTSNPNLYWYRQAAGRGLQLLFYSVGIGQISSEVPQNLSASRPQDRQFILSSKKLLLSDSGFYLCAWTGRESNQPQHFGDGTRLSIL.

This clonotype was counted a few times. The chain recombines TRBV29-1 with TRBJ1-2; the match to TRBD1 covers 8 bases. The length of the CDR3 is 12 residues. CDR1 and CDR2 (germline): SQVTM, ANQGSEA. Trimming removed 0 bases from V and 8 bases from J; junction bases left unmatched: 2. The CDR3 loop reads CSVEDRGPGYTF. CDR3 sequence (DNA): TGCAGCGTTGAAGACAGGGGGCCAGGCTACACCTTC.

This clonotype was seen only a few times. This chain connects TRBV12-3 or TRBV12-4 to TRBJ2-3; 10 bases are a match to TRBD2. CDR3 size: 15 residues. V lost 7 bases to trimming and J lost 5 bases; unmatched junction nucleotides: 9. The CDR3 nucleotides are TGTGCCAGCATCTCGGGTAGCGGGGGGTTAGATACGCAGTATTTT. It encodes CASISGSGGLDTQYF.

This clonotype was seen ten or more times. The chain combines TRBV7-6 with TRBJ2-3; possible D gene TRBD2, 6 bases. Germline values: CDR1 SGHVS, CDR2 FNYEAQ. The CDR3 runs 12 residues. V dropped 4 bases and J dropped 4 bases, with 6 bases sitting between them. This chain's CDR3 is CASSSGADTQYF. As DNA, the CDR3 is TGTGCCAGCAGCTCGGGGGCAGATACGCAGTATTTT.

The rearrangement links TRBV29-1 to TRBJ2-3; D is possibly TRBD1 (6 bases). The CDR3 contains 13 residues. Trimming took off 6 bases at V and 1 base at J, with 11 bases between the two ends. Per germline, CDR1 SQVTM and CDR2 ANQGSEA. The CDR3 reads CSVTGFRTDTQYF. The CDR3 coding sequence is TGCAGCGTCACAGGGTTCCGCACAGATACGCAGTATTTT.

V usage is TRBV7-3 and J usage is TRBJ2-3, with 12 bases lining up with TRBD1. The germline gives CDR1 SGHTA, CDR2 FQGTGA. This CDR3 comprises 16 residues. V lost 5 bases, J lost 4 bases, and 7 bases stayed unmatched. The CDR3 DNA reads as TGTGCCAGCAGCATCGGGACAGGGGGCGTTGCAGATACGCAGTATTTT. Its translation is CASSIGTGGVADTQYF. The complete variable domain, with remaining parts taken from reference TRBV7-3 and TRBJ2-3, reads GAGVSQTPSNKVTEKGKYVELRCDPISGHTALYWYRQSLGQGPEFLIYFQGTGAADDSGLPNDRFFAVRPEGSVSTLKIQRTERGDSAVYLCASSIGTGGVADTQYFGPGTRLTVL.

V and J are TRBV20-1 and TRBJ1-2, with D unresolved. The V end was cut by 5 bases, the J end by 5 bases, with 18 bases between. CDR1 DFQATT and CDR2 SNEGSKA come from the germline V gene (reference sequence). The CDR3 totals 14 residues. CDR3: CSAPSTGRGYGYTF. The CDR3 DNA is TGCAGTGCTCCCTCGACCGGGCGGGGTTATGGCTACACCTTC.

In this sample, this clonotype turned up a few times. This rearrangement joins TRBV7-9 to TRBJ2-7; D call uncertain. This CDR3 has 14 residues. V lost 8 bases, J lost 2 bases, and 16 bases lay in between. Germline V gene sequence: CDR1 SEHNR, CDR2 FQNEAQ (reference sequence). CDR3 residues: CASSPSPGPYEQYF. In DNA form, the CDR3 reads TGTGCCAGCTCCCCGTCGCCAGGTCCCTACGAGCAGTACTTC.

The CDR3 sequence is CSVVGRVVGEQYF. For the CDR3, the DNA is TGCAGCGTTGTCGGGAGAGTAGTGGGCGAGCAGTACTTC. This sequence joins TRBV29-1 and TRBJ2-7; possible D gene TRBD2, 6 bases. V was clipped by 4 bases and J by 6 bases, with 16 bases between them. The germline V gene has CDR1 SQVTM and CDR2 ANQGSEA. There are 13 residues in the CDR3.

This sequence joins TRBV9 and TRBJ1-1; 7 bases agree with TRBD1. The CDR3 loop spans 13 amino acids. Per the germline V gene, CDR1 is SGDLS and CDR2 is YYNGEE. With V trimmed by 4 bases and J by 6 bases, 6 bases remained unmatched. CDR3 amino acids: CASSLGQAAEAFF. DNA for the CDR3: TGTGCCAGCAGCTTAGGACAGGCTGCTGAAGCTTTCTTT.

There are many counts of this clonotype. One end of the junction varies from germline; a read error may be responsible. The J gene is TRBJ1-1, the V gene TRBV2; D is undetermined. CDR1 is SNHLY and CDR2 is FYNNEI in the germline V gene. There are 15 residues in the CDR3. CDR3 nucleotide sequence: TGTGCCAGCAGAACCCTGACGGACCCGAACGCTGAAGCTTTCTTT. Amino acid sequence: CASRTLTDPNAEAFF.

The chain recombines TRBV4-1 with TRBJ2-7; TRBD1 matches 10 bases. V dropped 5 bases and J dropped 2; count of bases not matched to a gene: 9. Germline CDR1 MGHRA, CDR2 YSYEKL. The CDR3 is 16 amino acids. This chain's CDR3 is CASSVGPGQGPYEQYF. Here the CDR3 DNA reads TGCGCCAGCAGCGTAGGCCCGGGACAGGGGCCCTACGAGCAGTACTTC.